The rows below give T cell receptor beta chains drawn from one sample of a study of cytomegalovirus exposure and HLA in healthy donors. Using immunoSEQ multiplex PCR, the repertoire was profiled, and TCRdb retains in-frame clones only, with some absent. The sample includes 100,000 to 150,000 clones, about 96% of them seen just once. The sample was PBMCs. These receptors all come from a man aged 18 to 30 in good health and CMV-seronegative. The conserved cysteine and the conserved F or W are not part of the CDR3 here.

v_call: TRBV28
j_call: TRBJ2-7
cdr3_aa: ASPPPGSYEQY

v_call: TRBV10-1
j_call: TRBJ2-2
cdr3_aa: ASRGGAGSTGELF

v_call: TRBV7-9
j_call: TRBJ2-5
cdr3_aa: ASSPGPLTETQY

v_call: TRBV28
j_call: TRBJ2-3
cdr3_aa: ASSQELAGAYTDTQY

v_call: TRBV28
j_call: TRBJ1-2
cdr3_aa: ASRYLRGYT

v_call: TRBV5-1
j_call: TRBJ1-4
cdr3_aa: ASSLGPPGQPNEKLF

v_call: TRBV6-5
j_call: TRBJ2-1
cdr3_aa: ASSLVGGNNEQF

v_call: TRBV6-1
j_call: TRBJ2-7
cdr3_aa: ASSKEGIDEQY

v_call: TRBV25-1
j_call: TRBJ2-3
cdr3_aa: ASSELSGGFTDTQY

v_call: TRBV28
j_call: TRBJ2-7
cdr3_aa: ASSVQGGEQY

v_call: TRBV5-4
j_call: TRBJ2-7
cdr3_aa: ASSFRRLAGPYEQY

v_call: TRBV11-2
j_call: TRBJ2-7
cdr3_aa: ASSTLTDSLSYEQY

v_call: TRBV27
j_call: TRBJ1-5
cdr3_aa: ASSGQGYNQPQH

v_call: TRBV5-4
j_call: TRBJ1-4
cdr3_aa: ASSTTGDTKLF

v_call: TRBV7-9
j_call: TRBJ2-4
cdr3_aa: ASSAAGLRIQY

v_call: TRBV27
j_call: TRBJ1-4
cdr3_aa: ASSPTGGIGVGEKLF

v_call: TRBV2
j_call: TRBJ2-3
cdr3_aa: ASSESRGRTDTQY

v_call: TRBV9
j_call: TRBJ1-3
cdr3_aa: ASSLGTDPGGNTIY

v_call: TRBV5-1
j_call: TRBJ2-7
cdr3_aa: ASSLGTSGYEQY

v_call: TRBV7-2
j_call: TRBJ2-7
cdr3_aa: ASSLGVAGVGEQY

v_call: TRBV6-5
j_call: TRBJ1-5
cdr3_aa: ASRETGLAGGPQH

v_call: TRBV28
j_call: TRBJ2-2
cdr3_aa: ASSTDSNTGELF

v_call: TRBV11-1
j_call: TRBJ1-2
cdr3_aa: ASSPDLRNYGYT

v_call: TRBV25-1
j_call: TRBJ1-1
cdr3_aa: ASGTGGPAF

v_call: TRBV7-9
j_call: TRBJ2-7
cdr3_aa: ASSFSARGHHEQY

v_call: TRBV19
j_call: TRBJ2-6
cdr3_aa: ASSISGGGSPGANVLT

v_call: TRBV6-1
j_call: TRBJ1-2
cdr3_aa: ASSEITGRAGYGYT

v_call: TRBV2
j_call: TRBJ2-1
cdr3_aa: ASEFLGGRASEQF

v_call: TRBV11-1
j_call: TRBJ2-1
cdr3_aa: ASSLVGLAGHNEQF

v_call: TRBV5-1
j_call: TRBJ1-1
cdr3_aa: ASSLDGGPGITMDTEAF